The present entry profiles one TCR beta chain with its context. This sample was included in a study of a mutant IDH1 vaccine in newly diagnosed glioma. The time point was: baseline, week 1 (first vaccination visit). Treatment given: pre-vaccination baseline after standard-of-care therapy. Only in-frame clones appear in the TCRdb table, and some are missing; sequencing was by immunoSEQ multiplex PCR. Counted here are around 59,000 clones, 91% occurring once; the ten biggest clones make up about 2.5%. Germline V gene sequence: CDR1 SGDLS, CDR2 YYNGEE. The CDR3 loop spans 15 amino acids. V trimming: 4 bases; J trimming: 2 bases; junction bases outside the gene matches: 2.

The chain joins TRBV9 to TRBJ2-6; 8 positions match TRBD1. This receptor was obtained from a man aged 50 to 59 with glioma. Specimen: PBMCs, collected from a glioma patient treated with radiotherapy, temozolomide or both. The CDR3 protein is CASSSQGAGANVLTF. The CDR3 nucleotides read TGTGCCAGCAGCTCACAGGGGGCTGGGGCCAACGTCCTGACTTTC. Supplemented by reference TRBV9 and TRBJ2-6, the full variable domain reads DSGVTQTPKHLITATGQRVTLRCSPRSGDLSVYWYQQSLDQGLQFLIQYYNGEERAKGNILERFSAQQFPDLHSELNLSSLELGDSALYFCASSSQGAGANVLTFGAGSRLTVL.